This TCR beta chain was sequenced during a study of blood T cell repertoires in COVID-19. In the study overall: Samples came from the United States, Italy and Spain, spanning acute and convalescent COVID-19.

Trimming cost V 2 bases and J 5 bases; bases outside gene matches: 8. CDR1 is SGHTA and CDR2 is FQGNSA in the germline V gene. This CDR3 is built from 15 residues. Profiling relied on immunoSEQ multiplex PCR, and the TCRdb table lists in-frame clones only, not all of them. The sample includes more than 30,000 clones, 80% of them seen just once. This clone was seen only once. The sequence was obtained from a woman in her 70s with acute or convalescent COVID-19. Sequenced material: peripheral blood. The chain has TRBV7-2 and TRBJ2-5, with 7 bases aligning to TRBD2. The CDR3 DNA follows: TGTGCCAGCAGCTTAAATCTGGTCGGGAGGGAGACCCAGTACTTC. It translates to CASSLNLVGRETQYF.